This T cell receptor (beta chain) was sequenced for a study of blood T cell repertoires in COVID-19. V lost 1 base to trimming and J lost 4 bases; unmatched junction nucleotides: 3. The CDR3 sequence is 16 residues long. Per germline, CDR1 SEHNR and CDR2 FQNEAQ (reference sequence). Authors' analysis steps: By means of reference gene primer amplification, nucleated cell counts were estimated. Produced via immunoSEQ multiplex PCR; TCRdb's table is partial and in-frame only. V, J and clone size are taken as reported in that table, and D and trimming were inferred from the DNA itself. Of 100,000 to 150,000 clones in the sample, about four fifths were seen once.

J is TRBJ2-2 and V is TRBV7-9; 10 bases fit TRBD1. Specimen: peripheral blood. This TCR came from a man aged 25-45 years with COVID-19, enrolled during active disease. CDR3 loop: CASSLGDRGFTGELFF. In DNA, the CDR3 is TGTGCCAGCAGCTTAGGGGACAGGGGATTCACCGGGGAGCTGTTTTTT.